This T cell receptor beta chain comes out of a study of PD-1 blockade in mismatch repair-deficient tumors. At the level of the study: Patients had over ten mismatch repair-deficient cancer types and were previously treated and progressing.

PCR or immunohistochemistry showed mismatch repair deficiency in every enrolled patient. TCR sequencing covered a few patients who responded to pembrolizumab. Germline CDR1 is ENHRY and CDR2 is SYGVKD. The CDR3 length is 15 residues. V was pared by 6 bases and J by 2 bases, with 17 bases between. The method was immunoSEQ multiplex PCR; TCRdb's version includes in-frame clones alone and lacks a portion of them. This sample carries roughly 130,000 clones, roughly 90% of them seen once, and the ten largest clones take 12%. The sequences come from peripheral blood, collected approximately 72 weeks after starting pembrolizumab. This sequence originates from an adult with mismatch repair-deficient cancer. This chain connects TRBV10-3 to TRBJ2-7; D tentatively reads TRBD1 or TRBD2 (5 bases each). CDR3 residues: CAISKTGTGTYEQYF. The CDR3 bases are TGTGCCATCAGCAAAACCGGGACGGGGACCTACGAGCAGTACTTC.